This T cell receptor (beta chain) was captured by sequencing in a study of post-analysis software for immune sequencing data. Looked up from germline, CDR1 is DFQATT and CDR2 is SNEGSKA (reference sequence). There are 18 residues in the CDR3. V lost 1 base and J lost 3; bases outside the gene matches: 11. This clonotype was recorded a few times. The antigen remains undetermined. Included in the TCR beta cDNA libraries were unique molecular identifiers. Via MiXCR, TCRdb re-called the PCR reads, giving one row per CDR3 protein. The table has about 540,000 distinct CDR3 sequences, 34% seen once. Study-wide points: Batch-mates among the samples co-clustered strongly by F measure. Controls showed lower frequencies than patients for several TRBV segments, and TRBV5-6, TRBV5-1 and TRBV20-1 were among these.

The chain has TRBV20-1 and TRBJ2-3, with 12 positions matching TRBD2. The sample consisted of blood. The TCR sequence derives from a girl between 2 and 17 years old with multiple sclerosis. The CDR3: CSARVVLAGGLSTDTQYF. In DNA form, the CDR3 reads TGCAGTGCTAGAGTCGTACTAGCGGGGGGCCTCTCGACAGATACGCAGTATTTT.